The 23 T cell receptor beta chains below come from one sample, sequenced in a study of blood T cells in healthy people across ages. PCR was performed a second time for about 7 to 11 cycles using a sample-barcoded 5' primer and a J-beta primer mix. TCRdb reprocessed the 5' RACE reads via MiXCR and lists one record per CDR3 protein. In the table there are about 630,000 distinct CDR3 sequences, roughly 20% of which are singletons. The sample consisted of blood. The receptors were sampled from a man in his 70s in good health.

The rearrangement joins TRBV27 to TRBJ2-1; D gene unclear. Germline CDR1 reads MNHEY; CDR2 reads SMNVEV (reference sequence). V was clipped by 5 bases and J by 4 bases, with 15 bases between them. This CDR3 comprises 15 residues. CDR3 loop: CASSPTPSHYNEQFF. DNA of the CDR3: TGTGCCAGCAGTCCCACACCTTCACATTACAATGAGCAGTTCTTC.

As for this clonotype: Possible read error: a much larger clone is one base away. The gene calls are TRBV2 and TRBJ2-7; possibly TRBD1 or TRBD2 for D (6 bases each). The CDR3 spans 13 residues. Germline CDR1 SNHLY, CDR2 FYNNEI. Here the CDR3 reads CASSVYGGREQHF. CDR3 in DNA: TGTGCCAGCAGTGTTTATGGGGGCCGGGAGCAGCACTTC.

This clonotype showed up just once. The genes are TRBV7-8 and TRBJ2-7; 8 bases align to TRBD2. The DNA end favors TRBJ2-1, so the J call may be wrong. The CDR3 is 16 amino acids. The germline CDR1 and CDR2 sequences are SGHVS and FQNEAQ. The CDR3 DNA is TGTGCCAGCAGCTTGCGATTTGGACTAGCCCTCAATGAGCAGTTCTTC. Translation: CASSLRFGLALNEQFF.

This clonotype was found a few times. V gene TRBV20-1 combines with J gene TRBJ2-4, with TRBD1 as a possible D gene (6 bases). Germline CDR1 is DFQATT and CDR2 is SNEGSKA (reference sequence). The CDR3 contains 13 residues. V lost 1 base and J lost 8, with 12 bases in between. The CDR3 is CSARVQGTDIQYF. The CDR3 DNA reads TGCAGTGCTAGAGTACAGGGAACGGACATTCAGTACTTC.

A word on this clonotype: One end of the junction varies from germline; a read error may be responsible. This chain joins TRBV3-1 and TRBJ2-5; no reliable D call. CDR3 size: 14 residues. Germline assignment: CDR1 LGHDT and CDR2 YNNKEL (reference sequence). Here the CDR3 DNA reads TGCGCCAGCAGCCAAGATCCCTACCAAGAGACCCAGTACTTC. It is translated as CASSQDPYQETQYF.

The chain carries TRBV20-1 and TRBJ2-7; D gene unclear. Germline V gene sequence: CDR1 DFQATT, CDR2 SNEGSKA (reference sequence). V dropped 0 bases and J dropped 2 bases, with 14 bases sitting between them. The CDR3 sequence is 15 residues long. CDR3 sequence reads: CSARDAVSVTYEQYF. In DNA, the CDR3 is TGCAGTGCTAGAGATGCGGTGTCGGTTACCTACGAGCAGTACTTC.

This clonotype was seen a single time. The junction differs from germline at one of its ends, possibly a read error. This sequence joins TRBV5-1 and TRBJ2-5; weak D call: TRBD1 (7 bases). Germline V gene sequence: CDR1 SGHRS, CDR2 YFSETQ. This CDR3 is built from 14 residues. The CDR3 sequence is CASSSGGQQESQYF. As DNA, the CDR3 is TGCGCCAGCAGCTCCGGGGGACAGCAAGAGTCCCAGTACTTC.

There are a few counts of this clonotype. This chain connects TRBV29-1 to TRBJ2-3; D gene uncertain. The ends were cut back, 7 bases at V and 0 bases at J, with 8 bases in the middle. Per the germline V gene, CDR1 is SQVTM and CDR2 is ANQGSEA. The CDR3 length is 12 residues. Here the CDR3 reads CSGRTSTDTQYF. CDR3 bases: TGCAGCGGCAGAACTAGCACAGATACGCAGTATTTT.

This clonotype was seen a few times. A read error may produce the germline difference seen at one junction end. V and J are TRBV4-3 and TRBJ2-5, with 9 bases fitting TRBD1. The J call is in doubt because the DNA end fits TRBJ2-7 better. Germline CDR1 and CDR2: LGHNA and YSLEER. The CDR3 loop spans 16 amino acids. CDR3 nucleotide sequence: TGCGCCAGCAACCAAGATATCGGGGGACAGGGTGACGAGCAGTACTTC. It specifies CASNQDIGGQGDEQYF.

V usage is TRBV18 and J usage is TRBJ1-4; D remains unclear. The CDR3 length is 16 residues. Germline CDR1 is KGHSH and CDR2 is LQKENI. The ends were cut back, 4 bases at V and 0 bases at J, with 12 bases in the middle. CDR3 in amino acids: CASSLRTPATNEKLFF. CDR3 DNA: TGTGCCAGCTCACTTCGAACACCGGCAACTAATGAAAAACTGTTTTTT.

The V call is TRBV7-9, the J call TRBJ1-1; no definite D call. Germline V gene lookup returns CDR1 SEHNR and CDR2 FQNEAQ (reference sequence). V dropped 6 bases and J dropped 1 base, with 18 bases sitting between them. CDR3 length equals 16 residues. The CDR3 loop reads CASRPSQGYRNTEAFF. CDR3 coding DNA: TGTGCCAGCAGACCCAGCCAAGGATATCGGAACACTGAAGCTTTCTTT.

The chain uses TRBV27 and TRBJ1-5; D is unresolved. CDR3 length: 15 residues. Germline V gene lookup returns CDR1 MNHEY and CDR2 SMNVEV (reference sequence). V was cut by 6 bases and J by 3 bases, with 15 bases left in between. The chain's CDR3 is CASSPSSGFNQPQHF. The CDR3 coding sequence is TGTGCCAGCAGCCCCTCTTCGGGATTCAATCAGCCCCAGCATTTT.

A few counts support this clonotype. The V gene is TRBV28, the J gene TRBJ2-5, with 13 bases lining up with TRBD2. Matching the DNA end better, TRBJ2-1 makes the J call doubtful. This CDR3 region has 15 residues. Germline V lookup: CDR1 MDHEN, CDR2 SYDVKM. The CDR3 DNA reads as TGTGCCAGCAGTTTTTCGACTAGCGGGAGGAATGAGCAGTTCTTC. Amino acids: CASSFSTSGRNEQFF.

Written as DNA, the CDR3 is TGCAGTGCTAGCCCTATCGGCACAGCGTACCAAGAGACCCAGTACTTC. Translation gives CSASPIGTAYQETQYF. The chain couples TRBV20-1 to TRBJ2-5; D ambiguous. Germline loops: CDR1 DFQATT, CDR2 SNEGSKA (reference sequence). The CDR3 sequence is 16 residues long. V was pared by 3 bases and J by 0 bases, with 17 bases between.

The chain links TRBV7-2 to TRBJ2-7; 9 bases agree with TRBD2. Trimming removed 4 bases from V and 3 bases from J; junction bases left unmatched: 7. CDR1 and CDR2 (germline): SGHTA, FQGNSA. The CDR3 spans 15 residues. The CDR3 sequence: CASSSLAGVFYEQYF. The CDR3 DNA sequence: TGTGCCAGCAGCTCATTAGCGGGAGTCTTCTACGAGCAGTACTTC. Combining the CDR3 with reference TRBV7-2 and TRBJ2-7 gives the whole variable domain GAGVSQSPSNKVTEKGKDVELRCDPISGHTALYWYRQSLGQGLEFLIYFQGNSAPDKSGLPSDRFSAERTGGSVSTLTIQRTQQEDSAVYLCASSSLAGVFYEQYFGPGTRLTVT.

This clonotype was detected only a few times. The V and J genes are TRBV4-3 and TRBJ2-1; D uncertain. Trimming took off 0 bases at V and 7 bases at J, with 19 bases between the two ends. There are 17 residues in the CDR3. Germline CDR1 LGHNA, CDR2 YSLEER. The CDR3 loop is CASSQDLERPWGNEQFF. For the CDR3, the DNA is TGCGCCAGCAGCCAAGATTTGGAACGGCCCTGGGGTAATGAGCAGTTCTTC.

This clonotype showed up many times. The V call is TRBV11-2, the J call TRBJ2-1, with no clear D. Germline V gives CDR1 SGHAT, CDR2 FQNNGV. Trimming pared 1 base from V and 4 bases from J, leaving 11 bases between. The CDR3 covers 15 residues. The CDR3 bases are TGTGCCAGCAGCTTAGTTGAGAGAACTTACAATGAGCAGTTCTTC. Protein product: CASSLVERTYNEQFF.

The chain uses TRBV29-1 and TRBJ2-5; either TRBD1 or TRBD2 may fit D (6 bases each). The CDR3 runs to 12 residues. The V and J ends lost 4 bases and 3 bases respectively, with 9 bases between them. Germline CDR1 and CDR2: SQVTM and ANQGSEA. The CDR3 DNA follows: TGCAGCGTTGTGGAGGGGGAAGAGACCCAGTACTTC. It yields the protein CSVVEGEETQYF.

The chain couples TRBV28 to TRBJ2-7; D perhaps matches TRBD1 (5 bases). Germline loops: CDR1 MDHEN, CDR2 SYDVKM. This CDR3 is 14 amino acids long. Trimming removed 1 base from V and 1 base from J, with 8 bases in between. CDR3 sequence (DNA): TGTGCCAGCAGTTTATTTCAGGGTTCCTACGAGCAGTACTTC. Residues: CASSLFQGSYEQYF.

This clonotype was detected ten times or more. The genes are TRBV20-1 and TRBJ1-5, with D uncertain. The CDR3 runs to 14 residues. Trimming removed 0 bases at V and 0 bases at J, with 6 bases between. The germline CDR1 and CDR2 sequences are DFQATT and SNEGSKA (reference sequence). CDR3 DNA sequence: TGCAGTGCTAGAGACAAGTATAGCAATCAGCCCCAGCATTTT. The encoded protein is CSARDKYSNQPQHF.

The chain joins TRBV23-1 to TRBJ1-1; D unclear. TRBV23-1 is classed as an ORF, of uncertain function. Trimming took off 0 bases at V and 0 bases at J, with 17 bases between the two ends. The CDR3 runs to 18 residues. CDR3 sequence: CASSQSYRYELMNTEAFF. In DNA, the CDR3 is TGCGCCAGCAGTCAATCTTACAGATATGAACTCATGAACACTGAAGCTTTCTTT.

This clonotype was detected a few times. The V gene is TRBV5-1, the J gene TRBJ1-2, with TRBD1 identical over 7 bases. Germline loops: CDR1 SGHRS, CDR2 YFSETQ. The trim removed 3 bases at V and 3 bases at J, leaving 14 bases unmatched. The CDR3 length is 17 residues. CDR3 in DNA: TGCGCCAGCAGCTCGCAAGGCCCGGGACAGCTACACTATGGCTACACCTTC. Residues: CASSSQGPGQLHYGYTF.

The chain joins TRBV27 to TRBJ2-5, with D maybe TRBD2 (6 bases). Germline assignment: CDR1 MNHEY and CDR2 SMNVEV (reference sequence). The CDR3 is made up of 15 amino acids. With 11 bases removed from V and 0 bases from J, the gap between germline ends came to 19 bases. Written as DNA, the CDR3 is TGTGCCTCTTACCCGGCTAGCGCGAACCAAGAGACCCAGTACTTC. Residues: CASYPASANQETQYF.